This T cell receptor beta chain was captured in a study of T cells in Graves' hyperthyroidism and ophthalmopathy. The study, taken as a whole, reports: The model anticipated ophthalmopathy a median approximately 6.5 months pre-onset.

The investigators amplified TCR beta CDR3 regions from RNA transcripts. First-round RT-PCR of the TCR CDR3 relied on the HTBI primer set. TCRdb redid the calling of the multiplex PCR reads with MiXCR, one entry per CDR3 protein. The sample gives 300,000 to 450,000 distinct CDR3 sequences, more than 11% of which show up once; roughly 9.6% is in the top ten. There are 15 residues in the CDR3. Per germline, CDR1 MDHEN and CDR2 SYDVKM. The V and J ends lost 9 bases and 2 bases respectively, with 17 bases between them. This clonotype was counted ten times or more. Its cognate antigen is unknown. Source material for PBMCs was about 10 ml fresh peripheral blood.

The chain has TRBV28 and TRBJ1-5; possibly TRBD1 for D (5 bases). The specimen sequenced was blood. The sequence was collected from a woman in her sixties or seventies with Graves' hyperthyroidism. The CDR3 nucleotides are TGTGCCAGTTACGAGTCCGCCAGGGGCAATCAGCCCCAGCATTTT. It is translated as CASYESARGNQPQHF.